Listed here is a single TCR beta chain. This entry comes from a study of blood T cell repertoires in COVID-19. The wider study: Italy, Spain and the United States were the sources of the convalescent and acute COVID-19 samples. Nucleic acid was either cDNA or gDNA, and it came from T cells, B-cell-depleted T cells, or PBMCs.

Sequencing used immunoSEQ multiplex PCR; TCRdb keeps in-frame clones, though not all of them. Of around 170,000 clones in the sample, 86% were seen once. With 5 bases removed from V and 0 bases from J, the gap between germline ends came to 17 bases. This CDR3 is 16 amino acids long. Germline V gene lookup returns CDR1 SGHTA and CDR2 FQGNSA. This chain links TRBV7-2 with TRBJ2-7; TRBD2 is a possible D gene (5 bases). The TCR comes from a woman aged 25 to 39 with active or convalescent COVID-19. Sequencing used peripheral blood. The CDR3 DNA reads TGTGCCAGCAGCCCACGGGGTCAGGTGGGCTCCTACGAGCAGTACTTC. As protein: CASSPRGQVGSYEQYF.